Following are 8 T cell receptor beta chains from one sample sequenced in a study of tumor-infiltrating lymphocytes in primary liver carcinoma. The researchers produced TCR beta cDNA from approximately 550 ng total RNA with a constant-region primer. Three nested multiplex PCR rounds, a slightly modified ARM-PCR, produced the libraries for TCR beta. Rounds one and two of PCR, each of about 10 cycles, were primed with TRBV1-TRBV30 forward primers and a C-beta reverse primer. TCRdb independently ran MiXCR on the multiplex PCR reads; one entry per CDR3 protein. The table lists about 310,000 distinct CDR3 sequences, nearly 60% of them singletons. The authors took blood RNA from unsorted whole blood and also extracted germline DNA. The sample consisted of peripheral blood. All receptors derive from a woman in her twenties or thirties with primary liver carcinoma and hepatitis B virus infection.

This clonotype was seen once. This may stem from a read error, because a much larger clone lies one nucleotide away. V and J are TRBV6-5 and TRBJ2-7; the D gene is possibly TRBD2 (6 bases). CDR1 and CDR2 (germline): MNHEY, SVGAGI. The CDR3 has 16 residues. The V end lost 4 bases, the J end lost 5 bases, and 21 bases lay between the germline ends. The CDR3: CASSSTARRDAHEQYF. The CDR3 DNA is TGTGCCAGCAGTTCTACCGCCAGGCGGGACGCTCACGAGCAGTACTTC.

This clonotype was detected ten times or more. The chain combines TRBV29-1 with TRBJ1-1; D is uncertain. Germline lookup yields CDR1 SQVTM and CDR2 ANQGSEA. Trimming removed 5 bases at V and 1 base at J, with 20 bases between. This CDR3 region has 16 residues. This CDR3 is CSVSALRGSTNTEAFF. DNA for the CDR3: TGCAGCGTTTCGGCCCTACGAGGGTCGACGAACACTGAAGCTTTCTTT.

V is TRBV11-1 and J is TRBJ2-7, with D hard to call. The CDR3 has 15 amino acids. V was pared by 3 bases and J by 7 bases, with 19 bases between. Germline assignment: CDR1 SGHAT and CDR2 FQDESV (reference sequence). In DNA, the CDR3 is TGTGCCAGCAGCTTTTCGGCAGGAGCATACAATGAGCAGTACTTC. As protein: CASSFSAGAYNEQYF. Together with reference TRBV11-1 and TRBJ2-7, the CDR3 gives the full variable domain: EAEVAQSPRYKITEKSQAVAFWCDPISGHATLYWYRQILGQGPELLVQFQDESVVDDSQLPKDRFSAERLKGVDSTLKIQPAELGDSAMYLCASSFSAGAYNEQYFGPGTRLTVT.

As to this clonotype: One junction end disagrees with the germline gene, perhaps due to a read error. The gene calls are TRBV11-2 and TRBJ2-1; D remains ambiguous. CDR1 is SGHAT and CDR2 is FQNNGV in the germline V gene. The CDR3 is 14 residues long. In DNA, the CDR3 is TGTCCCAGCAGCTCATTCGACTTGAATAATGAGCAGTTCTTC. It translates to CPSSSFDLNNEQFF.

The CDR3 DNA reads as TGTGCCAGCAGCTTGACGACAATTGGGGGCTATAATTCACCCCTCCACTTT. Protein sequence: CASSLTTIGGYNSPLHF. The V call is TRBV6-2 or TRBV6-3, the J call TRBJ1-6, with D possibly matching TRBD1 (5 bases). The CDR3 consists of 17 residues. Germline V gene lookup returns CDR1 MNHEY and CDR2 SVGEGT. Trimming left V 6 bases short and J 3 bases short, with 18 bases between.

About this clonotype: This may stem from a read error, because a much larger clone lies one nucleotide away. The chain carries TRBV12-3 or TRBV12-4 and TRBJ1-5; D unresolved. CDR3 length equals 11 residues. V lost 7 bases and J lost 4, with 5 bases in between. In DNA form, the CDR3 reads TGTGCCAGCAACCCAAATCAGCCCCAGCATTTT. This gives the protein CASNPNQPQHF.

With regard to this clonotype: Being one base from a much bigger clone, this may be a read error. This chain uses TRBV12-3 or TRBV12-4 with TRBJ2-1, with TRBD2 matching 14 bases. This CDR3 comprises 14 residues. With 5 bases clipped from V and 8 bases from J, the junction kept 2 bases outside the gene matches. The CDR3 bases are TGTGCCAGCAGTGGGACTAGCGGGAGCGATGAGCAGTTCTTC. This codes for CASSGTSGSDEQFF.

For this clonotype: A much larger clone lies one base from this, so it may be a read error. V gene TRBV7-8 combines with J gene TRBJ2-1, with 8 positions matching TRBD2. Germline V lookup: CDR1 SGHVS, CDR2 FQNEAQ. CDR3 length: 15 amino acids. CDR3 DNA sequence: TGTACCAGCAGCTTGACCGGGACTAGCTACAATGAGCAGTTCTTC. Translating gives CTSSLTGTSYNEQFF. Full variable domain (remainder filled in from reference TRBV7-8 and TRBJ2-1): GAGVSQSPRYKVAKRGQDVALRCDPISGHVSLFWYQQALGQGPEFLTYFQNEAQLDKSGLPSDRFFAERPEGSVSTLKIQRTQQEDSAVYLCTSSLTGTSYNEQFFGPGTRLTVL.